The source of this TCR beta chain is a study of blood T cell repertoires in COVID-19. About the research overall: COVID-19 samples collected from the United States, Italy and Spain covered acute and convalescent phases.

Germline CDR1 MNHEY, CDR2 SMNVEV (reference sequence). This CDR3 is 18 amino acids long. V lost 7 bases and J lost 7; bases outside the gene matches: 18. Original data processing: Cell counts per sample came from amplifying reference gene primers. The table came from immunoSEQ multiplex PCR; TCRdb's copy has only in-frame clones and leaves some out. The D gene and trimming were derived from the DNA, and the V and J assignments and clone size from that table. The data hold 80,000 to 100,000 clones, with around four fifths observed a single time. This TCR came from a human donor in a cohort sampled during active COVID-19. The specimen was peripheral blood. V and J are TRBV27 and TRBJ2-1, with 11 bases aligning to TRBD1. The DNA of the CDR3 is TGTGCCAGCATTGGGGACAGGGGGATTAGGGGGGCTTGGAATGAGCAGTTCTTC. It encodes CASIGDRGIRGAWNEQFF.